This T cell receptor beta chain was recorded in a study of blood T cells in healthy people across ages. Trimming removed 6 bases from V and 0 bases from J, with 15 bases in between. CDR3 length: 15 residues. CDR1 is DFQATT, CDR2 SNEGSKA, per germline (reference sequence). On this clonotype: Its cognate antigen is unknown.

General observations from the study: In older individuals, TCR beta diversity per million T cells was lower, falling roughly linearly with age.

The authors ran a second PCR of about 7 to 11 cycles using a sample-barcoded 5' primer and a J-beta primer mix. TCRdb itself ran the 5' RACE reads through MiXCR, one entry per CDR3 protein. The sample carries 800,000 or so distinct CDR3 sequences, approximately 25% recorded once. A further study also used this sample, focusing on T cells of mothers and their children. That publication notes: Versus unrelated pairs, overlap was slightly higher in related mother-child pairs, without reaching significance.

V gene TRBV20-1 combines with J gene TRBJ1-5; weak D call: TRBD1 (5 bases). The sequencing sample was made of blood. The clonotype was recovered from a boy younger than 18 in good health. The CDR3 coding sequence is TGCAGTGCCTCGGCAAGGGGTTATAGCAATCAGCCCCAGCATTTT. Translated, it gives CSASARGYSNQPQHF.